Given below is one T cell receptor (beta chain) in context. The CDR3 is 15 residues long. CDR1 and CDR2 from the germline V gene are MGHRA and YSYEKL. J was trimmed by 3 bases and V by 4 bases; bases with no gene match: 2. Generated by immunoSEQ multiplex PCR, the TCRdb table keeps only in-frame clones and is missing some. In the table there are under 2,000 clones, around four fifths of which are singletons. This sample stems from a study of immune characteristics of hereditary and idiopathic chronic pancreatitis. Total pancreatectomy with islet autotransplantation was the source of the chronic pancreatitis pancreas tissue.

The sequenced sample consisted of pancreas tissue with hereditary chronic pancreatitis. The receptor's source is a human donor with chronic pancreatitis. The V and J genes are TRBV4-1 and TRBJ2-2; 10 bases are shared with TRBD2. The CDR3 coding sequence is TGCGCCAGCAGCCTCAGCGGGGGGGACACCGGGGAGCTGTTTTTT. Amino acids: CASSLSGGDTGELFF.